This TCR beta chain was profiled in a study of blood T cell repertoires in COVID-19. In the study overall: Specimens from acute and convalescent COVID-19 originated in the United States, Italy and Spain.

The germline gives CDR1 MNHEY, CDR2 SMNVEV (reference sequence). CDR3 length: 17 amino acids. The germline V and J ends were trimmed by 5 bases and 0 bases, with 17 bases remaining between them. This clone was detected once. Different DNA sequences within this sample yield the same CDR3. Sequencing used immunoSEQ multiplex PCR; TCRdb keeps in-frame clones, though not all of them. The sample holds roughly 70,000 clones, around 70% seen once. The specimen was peripheral blood. The genes are TRBV27 and TRBJ1-5; TRBD1 might be the D (6 bases). The TCR was taken from a man aged 65-85 years with acute or convalescent COVID-19. CDR3 residues: CASSQQGPHHSNQPQHF. The CDR3 DNA sequence: TGTGCCAGCAGTCAACAGGGACCCCATCATAGCAATCAGCCCCAGCATTTT.